The 29 T cell receptor beta chains listed next were all sequenced from one sample in a study of cytomegalovirus exposure and HLA in healthy donors. 60 Vbeta and 13 Jbeta primers were used in PCR. The table came from immunoSEQ multiplex PCR; TCRdb's copy has only in-frame clones and leaves some out. The sample records about 150,000 clones, 60% to 80% being singletons. The sample was PBMCs. These TCRs come from a woman in her thirties in good health and CMV-seronegative.

This clone was seen once. J is TRBJ2-7 and V is TRBV10-2; D uncertain. In germline, CDR1 is WSHSY, CDR2 SAAADI. This CDR3 is 12 amino acids long. V gave up 6 bases and J gave up 4 bases, with 10 bases separating them. The CDR3 region is CASSRYRYEQYF. Written as DNA, the CDR3 is TGCGCCAGCAGCCGGTACAGATACGAGCAGTACTTC.

This clone was counted a single time. The chain is built from TRBV13 and TRBJ1-4; the match to TRBD1 covers 11 bases. The V gene end was trimmed by 1 base and the J gene end by 8 bases; junction bases not matched to a gene: 9. The CDR3 loop spans 17 amino acids. Germline V gene data show CDR1 as PRHDT and CDR2 as FYEKMQ (reference sequence). The CDR3: CASSLVRTGGFEEKLFF. CDR3 bases: TGTGCCAGCAGCTTAGTTCGGACAGGGGGCTTCGAGGAAAAACTGTTTTTT.

This clone was observed once. The rearrangement links TRBV7-2 to TRBJ1-1; the D is unclear. The CDR3 consists of 14 residues. The germline V gene encodes CDR1 SGHTA and CDR2 FQGNSA. Trimming removed 5 bases at V and 0 bases at J, with 10 bases between. The CDR3 nucleotides read TGTGCCAGCAGCCCCCAAGCCCTGAACACTGAAGCTTTCTTT. Its protein is CASSPQALNTEAFF.

This chain connects TRBV5-1 to TRBJ2-7, with 11 bases that match TRBD1. CDR3 size: 15 residues. Germline assignment: CDR1 SGHRS and CDR2 YFSETQ. Germline trimming cut 4 bases from V and 1 base from J; bases unmatched to any gene: 4. This CDR3 is CASSRWDRGSYEQYF. The CDR3 DNA sequence: TGCGCCAGCAGCAGATGGGACAGGGGGTCCTACGAGCAGTACTTC.

By sample fraction, this clone is medium-sized (0.01 to 0.1%). V usage is TRBV4-3 and J usage is TRBJ2-1, with D hard to call. V was clipped by 3 bases and J by 8 bases, with 20 bases between them. Germline CDR1 reads LGHNA; CDR2 reads YSLEER. The CDR3 is made up of 16 amino acids. Written as DNA, the CDR3 is TGCGCCAGCAGCCATAGAACTGGGTCCTCGCAGGATGAGCAGTTCTTC. Residues: CASSHRTGSSQDEQFF.

V usage is TRBV29-1 and J usage is TRBJ1-1; D unresolved. V was pared by 5 bases and J by 2 bases, with 9 bases between. CDR3 length: 12 amino acids. Germline V CDR1 and CDR2: SQVTM, ANQGSEA. The CDR3 loop reads CSVRKANTEAFF. The DNA of the CDR3 is TGCAGCGTTCGAAAAGCAAACACTGAAGCTTTCTTT.

The rearrangement joins TRBV30 to TRBJ1-5; D gene ambiguous. This CDR3 region has 14 residues. V gave up 0 bases and J gave up 4 bases, with 10 bases separating them. Germline V gene sequence: CDR1 GTSNPN, CDR2 SVGIG (reference sequence). CDR3 loop: CAWSVSSRNQPQHF. The DNA for the CDR3 is TGTGCCTGGAGTGTATCTTCCAGGAATCAGCCCCAGCATTTT.

The rearrangement links TRBV7-8 to TRBJ2-1; TRBD2 matches 7 bases. CDR3 size: 18 residues. Germline assignment: CDR1 SGHVS and CDR2 FQNEAQ. Unmatched junction bases numbered 12, after V lost 2 bases and J lost 2 bases. The CDR3 coding sequence is TGTGCCAGCAGCTTAACGGGGTTACTAGCGCGGACCTACAATGAGCAGTTCTTC. Translating gives CASSLTGLLARTYNEQFF. Drawing the rest from reference TRBV7-8 and TRBJ2-1, the complete variable domain is GAGVSQSPRYKVAKRGQDVALRCDPISGHVSLFWYQQALGQGPEFLTYFQNEAQLDKSGLPSDRFFAERPEGSVSTLKIQRTQQEDSAVYLCASSLTGLLARTYNEQFFGPGTRLTVL.

The V call is TRBV19, the J call TRBJ2-3; tentatively, D is TRBD1 (5 bases). Germline V gene sequence: CDR1 LNHDA, CDR2 SQIVND (reference sequence). With 2 bases removed from V and 0 bases from J, the gap between germline ends came to 9 bases. The CDR3 runs to 15 residues. CDR3 loop: CASSIIGASTDTQYF. In DNA form, the CDR3 reads TGTGCCAGTAGTATAATAGGGGCTAGCACAGATACGCAGTATTTT.

J is TRBJ1-5 and V is TRBV7-6; D perhaps matches TRBD1 (6 bases). Between the trimmed V and J ends, which lost 4 bases and 6 bases, there was a span of 16 bases. The CDR3 spans 15 residues. Germline lookup yields CDR1 SGHVS and CDR2 FNYEAQ. This chain's CDR3 is CASSSETGGGQPQHF. The CDR3 coding sequence is TGTGCCAGCAGCTCCGAGACAGGCGGTGGTCAGCCCCAGCATTTT.

This clone was found a few times. V and J are TRBV6-5 and TRBJ1-1, with TRBD1 as a possible D gene (5 bases). The CDR3 has 14 amino acids. The germline V gene has CDR1 MNHEY and CDR2 SVGAGI. Trimming left V 2 bases short and J 5 bases short, with 12 bases between. CDR3 in amino acids: CASSYGVGATEAFF. The CDR3 DNA reads as TGTGCCAGCAGTTACGGGGTTGGGGCTACTGAAGCTTTCTTT.

The sample holds a few counts of this clone. V and J are TRBV19 and TRBJ1-6; tentative D call: TRBD1 (6 bases). Trimming took off 7 bases at V and 10 bases at J, with 17 bases between the two ends. Germline CDR1 and CDR2: LNHDA and SQIVND (reference sequence). This CDR3 is built from 14 residues. The CDR3 spells CASTPAQGNSPLHF. The CDR3 DNA follows: TGTGCCAGTACCCCCGCCCAGGGGAACTCACCCCTCCACTTT.

This clone was observed a few times. An end of the junction differs from the germline gene, which may be a read error. The V call is TRBV6-5, the J call TRBJ1-2; TRBD1 aligns across 9 bases. The germline gives CDR1 MNHEY, CDR2 SVGAGI. This CDR3 is built from 14 residues. The CDR3: CVSSNRGLGYGYTF. As DNA, the CDR3 is TGTGTCAGCAGCAACAGGGGGCTAGGCTATGGCTACACCTTC.

The chain joins TRBV6-5 to TRBJ2-7; 7 bases are shared with TRBD1. The trim removed 5 bases at V and 2 bases at J, leaving 6 bases unmatched. The CDR3 loop spans 14 amino acids. Germline V CDR1 and CDR2: MNHEY, SVGAGI. The CDR3 nucleotides read TGTGCCAGCAGTAACCGGGACAGTCCCTACGAGCAGTACTTC. This codes for CASSNRDSPYEQYF.

The rearrangement links TRBV15 to TRBJ2-7; 7 nucleotides agree with TRBD1. Trimming cost V 4 bases and J 6 bases; bases outside gene matches: 9. Germline values: CDR1 LNHNV, CDR2 YYDKDF (reference sequence). The CDR3 is 14 residues long. CDR3 sequence reads: CATSTRSTGTEQYF. CDR3 nucleotides: TGTGCCACCAGCACCCGATCGACAGGGACCGAGCAGTACTTC.

The V gene is TRBV5-1, the J gene TRBJ2-5, with 8 bases identical to TRBD1. V trimming: 3 bases; J trimming: 2 bases; junction bases outside the gene matches: 6. Germline assignment: CDR1 SGHRS and CDR2 YFSETQ. The CDR3 loop spans 15 amino acids. The DNA for the CDR3 is TGCGCCAGCAGCTCCCTGGGGACAGGACAAGAGACCCAGTACTTC. Translated: CASSSLGTGQETQYF.

The CDR3 DNA reads as TGTGCCAGCAGCGCCATGGGGAGCTCCTACGAGCAGTACTTC. Its protein product is CASSAMGSSYEQYF. The chain couples TRBV5-4 to TRBJ2-7, with D maybe TRBD2 (5 bases). Germline loops: CDR1 SGHNT, CDR2 YYREEE (reference sequence). V was trimmed by 4 bases and J by 0 bases, leaving 11 bases between them. The CDR3 spans 14 residues.

This clone was observed a few times. The V and J genes are TRBV6-1 and TRBJ1-6; D possibly corresponds to TRBD1 (6 bases). V lost 6 bases to trimming and J lost 8 bases, with 8 bases between them. CDR3 size: 12 residues. Germline V CDR1 and CDR2: MNHNS, SASEGT. The CDR3 protein is CASRGGDSPLHF. The CDR3 DNA sequence: TGTGCCAGCAGAGGGGGAGATTCACCCCTCCACTTT.

The J gene is TRBJ1-1, the V gene TRBV21-1. TRBV21-1 is flagged as a pseudogene. The CDR3 is 17 residues long. CDR3 sequence (DNA): TGTGCCAGCAGCAAAGATGGGGGGGCAGGGAGTATCACTGAAGCTTTCTTT. Amino acid sequence: CASSKDGGAGSITEAFF.

V usage is TRBV10-2 and J usage is TRBJ1-2; perhaps TRBD1 as D (5 bases). The CDR3 extends over 13 amino acids. Germline CDR1 WSHSY, CDR2 SAAADI. Trimming removed 1 base from V and 10 bases from J, with 13 bases in between. The DNA for the CDR3 is TGCGCCAGCAGTGAGTGGGGCTCCCTTCCCTACACCTTC. This encodes CASSEWGSLPYTF.

This sequence joins TRBV5-1 and TRBJ1-2; TRBD1 aligns across 8 bases. The V and J ends lost 2 bases and 3 bases, in that order; junction bases with no gene match: 3. CDR3 length: 14 residues. Germline loops: CDR1 SGHRS, CDR2 YFSETQ. CDR3 residues: CASSLGQGDYGYTF. DNA for the CDR3: TGCGCCAGCAGCTTAGGACAGGGTGACTATGGCTACACCTTC.

In this sample, this clone turned up once. J is TRBJ2-2 and V is TRBV5-4; TRBD2 matches at 12 bases. CDR3 size: 16 residues. Germline CDR1 and CDR2: SGHNT and YYREEE (reference sequence). V lost 0 bases to trimming and J lost 6 bases; unmatched junction nucleotides: 3. As DNA, the CDR3 is TGTGCCAGCAGCTTGGGACTAGCGGGGGCCTCCGGGGAGCTGTTTTTT. Protein product: CASSLGLAGASGELFF.

The CDR3, as DNA: TGCGCCAGCAGCCCCTCGGGACAGGGGAACTATGGCTACACCTTC. Its translation: CASSPSGQGNYGYTF. J is TRBJ1-2 and V is TRBV5-1, with 10 bases identical to TRBD1. V was clipped by 4 bases and J by 2 bases; unmatched bases: 5. CDR3 length equals 15 residues. Germline CDR1 and CDR2: SGHRS and YFSETQ.

The J gene is TRBJ1-2, the V gene TRBV5-1, with D maybe TRBD1 (5 bases). Germline lookup yields CDR1 SGHRS and CDR2 YFSETQ. The CDR3 consists of 15 residues. The ends were cut back, 0 bases at V and 4 bases at J, with 13 bases in the middle. CDR3 loop: CASSLATAWGYGYTF. As DNA, the CDR3 is TGCGCCAGCAGCTTGGCGACAGCGTGGGGCTATGGCTACACCTTC. The full variable domain, in which reference TRBV5-1 and TRBJ1-2 provide the parts outside the CDR3, is KAGVTQTPRYLIKTRGQQVTLSCSPISGHRSVSWYQQTPGQGLQFLFEYFSETQRNKGNFPGRFSGRQFSNSRSEMNVSTLELGDSALYLCASSLATAWGYGYTFGSGTRLTVV.

The chain recombines TRBV5-1 with TRBJ1-2, with a tentative D call TRBD1 (5 bases). The V gene's germline CDR1 is SGHRS and CDR2 YFSETQ. The CDR3 has 12 residues. The V end was cut by 7 bases, the J end by 4 bases, with 11 bases between. In DNA, the CDR3 is TGCGCCAGCGCCAGGGAAGGCTATGGCTACACCTTC. Its translation: CASAREGYGYTF.

The chain has TRBV7-6 and TRBJ2-2, with a tentative D call TRBD2 (5 bases). Trimming shortened V by 2 bases and J by 2 bases, and 9 bases separated the two germline ends. The CDR3 is made up of 15 amino acids. The germline CDR1 and CDR2 sequences are SGHVS and FNYEAQ. CDR3 nucleotides: TGTGCCAGCAGCTTAACCGGGGTTAACACCGGGGAGCTGTTTTTT. It specifies CASSLTGVNTGELFF.

V gene TRBV7-2 combines with J gene TRBJ1-1; 7 bases fit TRBD1. This CDR3 has 15 residues. The V segment lost 5 bases and the J segment 5 bases; nucleotides outside the gene matches: 11. Germline CDR1 is SGHTA and CDR2 is FQGNSA. CDR3 amino acids: CASSLGVRGQTEAFF. The CDR3 nucleotides are TGTGCCAGCAGCCTAGGGGTTAGGGGGCAGACTGAAGCTTTCTTT.

This chain uses TRBV9 with TRBJ2-6; 8 bases map to TRBD2. Germline values: CDR1 SGDLS, CDR2 YYNGEE. J was trimmed by 2 bases and V by 0 bases; bases with no gene match: 7. The CDR3 sequence is 18 residues long. The CDR3 here is CASSVGQLGRAGANVLTF. DNA for the CDR3: TGTGCCAGCAGCGTAGGGCAACTCGGGAGGGCTGGGGCCAACGTCCTGACTTTC.

This clone was counted a single time. This rearrangement joins TRBV11-1 to TRBJ1-1, with D perhaps matching TRBD1 (5 bases). There are 13 residues in the CDR3. Trimming removed 5 bases at V and 1 base at J, with 8 bases between. Per germline, CDR1 SGHAT and CDR2 FQDESV (reference sequence). CDR3 sequence (DNA): TGTGCCAGCAGCGCTACAGGGAACACTGAAGCTTTCTTT. This gives the protein CASSATGNTEAFF.